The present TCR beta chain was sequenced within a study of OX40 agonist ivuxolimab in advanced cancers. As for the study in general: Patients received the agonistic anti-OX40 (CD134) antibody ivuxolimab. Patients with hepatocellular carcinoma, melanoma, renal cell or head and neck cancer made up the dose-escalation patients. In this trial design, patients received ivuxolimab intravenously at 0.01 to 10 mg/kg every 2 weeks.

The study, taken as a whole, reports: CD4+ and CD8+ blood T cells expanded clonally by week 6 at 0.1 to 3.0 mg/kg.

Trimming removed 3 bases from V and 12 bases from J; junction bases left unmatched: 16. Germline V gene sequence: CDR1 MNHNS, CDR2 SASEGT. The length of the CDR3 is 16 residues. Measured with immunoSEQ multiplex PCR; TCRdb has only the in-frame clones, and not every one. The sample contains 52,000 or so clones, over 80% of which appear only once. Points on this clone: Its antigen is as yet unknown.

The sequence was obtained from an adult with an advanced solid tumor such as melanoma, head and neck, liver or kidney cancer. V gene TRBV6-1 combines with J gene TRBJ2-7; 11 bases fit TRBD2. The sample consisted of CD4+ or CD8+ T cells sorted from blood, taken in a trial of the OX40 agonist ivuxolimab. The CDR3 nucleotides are TGTGCCAGCAGTGACCGAACAGCGGGATTAGCGGGGGGGCTGTACTTC. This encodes CASSDRTAGLAGGLYF.